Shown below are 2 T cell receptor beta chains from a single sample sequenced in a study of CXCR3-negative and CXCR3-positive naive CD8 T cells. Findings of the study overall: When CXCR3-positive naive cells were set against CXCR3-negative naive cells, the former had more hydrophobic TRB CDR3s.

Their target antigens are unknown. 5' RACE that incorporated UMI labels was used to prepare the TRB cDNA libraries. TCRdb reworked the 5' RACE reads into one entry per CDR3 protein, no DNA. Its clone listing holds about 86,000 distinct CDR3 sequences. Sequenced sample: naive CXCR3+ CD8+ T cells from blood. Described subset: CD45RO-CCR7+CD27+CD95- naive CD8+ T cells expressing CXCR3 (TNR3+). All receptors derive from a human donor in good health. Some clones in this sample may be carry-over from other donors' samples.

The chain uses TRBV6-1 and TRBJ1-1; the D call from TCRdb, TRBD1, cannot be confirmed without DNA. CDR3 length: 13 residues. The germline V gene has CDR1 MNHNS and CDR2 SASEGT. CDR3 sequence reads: CASSERGRTEAFF.

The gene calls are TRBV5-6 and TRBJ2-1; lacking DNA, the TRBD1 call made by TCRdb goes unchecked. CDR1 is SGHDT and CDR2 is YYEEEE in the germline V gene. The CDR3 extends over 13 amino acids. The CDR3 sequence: CASSSQGWYEQFF.